The sequence of this T cell receptor beta chain was determined in a study of T cells in Graves' hyperthyroidism and ophthalmopathy. Between the trimmed V and J ends, which lost 5 bases and 12 bases, there was a span of 22 bases. The V gene's germline CDR1 is SGHAT and CDR2 FQNNGV. CDR3 length equals 14 residues. Thyroid ultrasound, orbital computed tomography, clinical symptoms, and serum thyroxine and TRAb underpinned diagnoses. The CDR3 regions of TCR beta were amplified from RNA transcripts. The TCR CDR3 was amplified in a first-round RT-PCR using the HTBI primer set. One entry per CDR3 protein results from TCRdb running MiXCR on the multiplex PCR reads. This table holds a few hundred thousand distinct CDR3 sequences, approximately 18% found once. This clonotype came up many times.

The chain carries TRBV11-2 and TRBJ1-1; the D gene is possibly TRBD1 (5 bases). Input material: blood. The clonotype was recovered from a woman aged 40 to 50 with Graves' ophthalmopathy. CDR3 protein: CASSPNPVRGPTFF. As DNA, the CDR3 is TGTGCCAGCAGCCCGAACCCCGTACGGGGCCCCACTTTCTTT.